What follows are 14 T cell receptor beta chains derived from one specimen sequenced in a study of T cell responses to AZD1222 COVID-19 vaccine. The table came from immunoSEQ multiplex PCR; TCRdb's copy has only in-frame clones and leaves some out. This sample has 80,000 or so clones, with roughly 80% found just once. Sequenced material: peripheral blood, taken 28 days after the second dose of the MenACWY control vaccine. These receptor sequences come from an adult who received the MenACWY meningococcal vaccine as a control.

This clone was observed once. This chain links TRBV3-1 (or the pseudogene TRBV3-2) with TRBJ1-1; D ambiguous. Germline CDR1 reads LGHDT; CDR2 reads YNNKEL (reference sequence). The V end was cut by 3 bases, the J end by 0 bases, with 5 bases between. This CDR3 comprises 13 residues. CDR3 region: CASSQNMNTEAFF. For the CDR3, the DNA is TGTGCCAGCAGCCAGAATATGAACACTGAAGCTTTCTTT.

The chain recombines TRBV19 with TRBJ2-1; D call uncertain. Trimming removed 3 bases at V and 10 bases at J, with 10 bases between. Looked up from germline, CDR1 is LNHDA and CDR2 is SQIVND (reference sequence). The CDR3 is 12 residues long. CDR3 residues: CASSMSAREQFF. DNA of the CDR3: TGTGCCAGTAGTATGTCGGCCCGAGAGCAGTTCTTC.

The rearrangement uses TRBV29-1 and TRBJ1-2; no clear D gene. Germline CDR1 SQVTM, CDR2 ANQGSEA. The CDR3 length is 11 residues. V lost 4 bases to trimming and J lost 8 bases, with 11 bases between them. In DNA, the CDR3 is TGCAGCGTTGGGGGAGGGTCGGGCTACACCTTC. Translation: CSVGGGSGYTF.

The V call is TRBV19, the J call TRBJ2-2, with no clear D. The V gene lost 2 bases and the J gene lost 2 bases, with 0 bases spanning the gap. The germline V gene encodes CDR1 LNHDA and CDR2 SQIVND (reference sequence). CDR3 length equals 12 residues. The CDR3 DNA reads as TGTGCCAGTAGTATAAACACCGGGGAGCTGTTTTTT. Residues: CASSINTGELFF.

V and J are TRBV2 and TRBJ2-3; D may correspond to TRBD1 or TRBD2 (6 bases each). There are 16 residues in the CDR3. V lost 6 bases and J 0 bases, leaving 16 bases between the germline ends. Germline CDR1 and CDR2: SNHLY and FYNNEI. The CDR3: CASSAFGGRSTDTQYF. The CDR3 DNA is TGTGCCAGCAGCGCATTTGGGGGGCGCAGCACAGATACGCAGTATTTT. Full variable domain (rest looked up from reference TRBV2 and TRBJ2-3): EPEVTQTPSHQVTQMGQEVILRCVPISNHLYFYWYRQILGQKVEFLVSFYNNEISEKSEIFDDQFSVERPDGSNFTLKIRSTKLEDSAMYFCASSAFGGRSTDTQYFGPGTRLTVL.

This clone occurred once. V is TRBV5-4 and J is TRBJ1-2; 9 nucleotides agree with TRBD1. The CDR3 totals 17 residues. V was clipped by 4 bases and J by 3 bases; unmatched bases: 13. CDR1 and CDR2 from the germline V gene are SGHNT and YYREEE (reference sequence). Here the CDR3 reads CASSPETGGRGDYGYTF. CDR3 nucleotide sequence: TGTGCCAGCAGCCCAGAGACAGGGGGAAGAGGAGACTATGGCTACACCTTC.

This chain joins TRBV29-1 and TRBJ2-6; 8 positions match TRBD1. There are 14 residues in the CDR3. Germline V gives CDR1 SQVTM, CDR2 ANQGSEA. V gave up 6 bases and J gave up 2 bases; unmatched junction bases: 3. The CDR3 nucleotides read TGCAGCGTCCTACAGGGGGCTGGGGCCAACGTCCTGACTTTC. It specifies CSVLQGAGANVLTF.

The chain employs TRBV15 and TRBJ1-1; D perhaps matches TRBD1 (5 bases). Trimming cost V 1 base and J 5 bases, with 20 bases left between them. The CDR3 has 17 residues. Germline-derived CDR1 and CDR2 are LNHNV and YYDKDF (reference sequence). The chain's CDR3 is CATSRVKYSGRWTEAFF. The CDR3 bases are TGTGCCACCAGCAGAGTAAAATATTCAGGGAGATGGACTGAAGCTTTCTTT.

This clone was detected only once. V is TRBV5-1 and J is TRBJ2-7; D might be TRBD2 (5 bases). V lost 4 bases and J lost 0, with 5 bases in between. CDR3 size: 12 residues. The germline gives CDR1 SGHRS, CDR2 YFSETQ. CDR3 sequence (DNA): TGCGCCAGCAGCCGGGACTCCTACGAGCAGTACTTC. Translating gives CASSRDSYEQYF.

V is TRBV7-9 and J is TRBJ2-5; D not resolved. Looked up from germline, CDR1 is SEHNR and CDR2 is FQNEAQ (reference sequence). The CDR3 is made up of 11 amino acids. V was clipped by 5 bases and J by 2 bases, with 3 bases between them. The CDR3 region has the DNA TGTGCCAGCAGCCTACAAGAGACCCAGTACTTC. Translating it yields CASSLQETQYF. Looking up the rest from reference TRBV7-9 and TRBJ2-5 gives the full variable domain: DTGVSQNPRHKITKRGQNVTFRCDPISEHNRLYWYRQTLGQGPEFLTYFQNEAQLEKSRLLSDRFSAERPKGSFSTLEIQRTEQGDSAMYLCASSLQETQYFGPGTRLLVL.

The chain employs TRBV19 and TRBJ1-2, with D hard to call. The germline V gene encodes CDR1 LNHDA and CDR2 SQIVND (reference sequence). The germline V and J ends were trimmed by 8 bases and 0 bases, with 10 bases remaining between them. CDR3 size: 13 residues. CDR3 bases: TGTGCCAGTGGAACCGGGGCTAACTATGGCTACACCTTC. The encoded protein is CASGTGANYGYTF.

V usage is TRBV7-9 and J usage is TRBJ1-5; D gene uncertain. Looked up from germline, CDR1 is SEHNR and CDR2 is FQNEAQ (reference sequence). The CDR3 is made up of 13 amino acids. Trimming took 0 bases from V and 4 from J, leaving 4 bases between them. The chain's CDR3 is CASSLAPNQPQHF. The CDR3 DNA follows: TGTGCCAGCAGCTTAGCGCCAAATCAGCCCCAGCATTTT.

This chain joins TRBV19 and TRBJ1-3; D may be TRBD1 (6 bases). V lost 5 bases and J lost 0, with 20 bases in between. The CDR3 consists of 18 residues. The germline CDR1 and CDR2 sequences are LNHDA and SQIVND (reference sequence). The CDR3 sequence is CASSETGPGWVSGNTIYF. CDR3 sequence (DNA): TGTGCCAGTAGTGAGACAGGTCCTGGATGGGTCTCTGGAAACACCATATATTTT.

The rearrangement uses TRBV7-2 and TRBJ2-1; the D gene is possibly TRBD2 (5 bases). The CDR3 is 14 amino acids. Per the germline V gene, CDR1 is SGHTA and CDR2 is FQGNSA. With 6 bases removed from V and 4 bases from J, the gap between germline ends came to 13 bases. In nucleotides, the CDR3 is TGTGCCAGCAGTCAACGTAGCGCTTACAATGAGCAGTTCTTC. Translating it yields CASSQRSAYNEQFF.